This record looks at one T cell receptor (beta chain) sequence and its context. Its target is unknown. The sample belongs to a study of OX40 agonist ivuxolimab in advanced cancers. TCRdb's table, derived via immunoSEQ multiplex PCR, lists solely in-frame clones and lacks some. Of some 96,000 clones in the sample, approximately 80% are singletons; the top ten hold roughly 1.5%. V was clipped by 8 bases and J by 6 bases, with 16 bases between them. CDR3 length: 14 residues. CDR1 SGHTA and CDR2 FQGTGA come from the germline V gene. Study-wide results and limits: There was clonal expansion of CD4+ and CD8+ blood T cells by week 6 at 0.1 to 3.0 mg/kg. The specificity for antigen of the expanded peripheral T cells was not determined. There were also nonresponders showing low normalized T-cell clonal expansion.

This sequence joins TRBV7-3 and TRBJ2-2, with D tentatively TRBD1 (7 bases). This TCR was sampled from an adult with an advanced solid tumor such as melanoma, head and neck, liver or kidney cancer. The sample in question was CD4+ or CD8+ T cells sorted from blood, obtained in a trial of the OX40 agonist ivuxolimab. The chain's CDR3 is CASSPEGASGELFF. The DNA for the CDR3 is TGTGCCAGCTCACCGGAGGGGGCGTCCGGGGAGCTGTTTTTT.